Ten or more counts support the clone carrying this TCR beta chain. This record belongs to a study of neurological immune-mediated disorders. With 0 bases removed from V and 7 bases from J, the gap between germline ends came to 12 bases. In germline, CDR1 is SGHDN, CDR2 FVKESK. The CDR3 covers 14 residues. Each CDR3 protein is one row after TCRdb ran MiXCR on the 5' RACE reads. The table lists about 76,000 distinct CDR3 sequences, 17% of them singletons. The sequence derives from a woman between 40 and 55 years old in good health. The V gene is TRBV14, the J gene TRBJ1-1; D gene uncertain. Sequencing was done on a sample of PBMCs. CDR3 protein: CASSQERPLNEAFF. Written as DNA, the CDR3 is TGTGCCAGCAGCCAAGAGAGACCGTTAAATGAAGCTTTCTTT.